What follows describes a single TCR beta chain. Methods used by the authors: Cell counts per sample came from amplifying reference gene primers. The protocol was immunoSEQ multiplex PCR, while the TCRdb copy is restricted to in-frame clones and leaves out a portion. Clonal size and the V and J genes are those of that table, whereas D and trimming came from the DNA. The sample comprises fewer than 250,000 clones, around 84% of which are singletons, and roughly a tenth rests with the top ten. The data stem from a study of blood T cell repertoires in COVID-19. For the study at large: Acute and convalescent COVID-19 specimens originated in the United States, Italy and Spain. T cells, B-cell-depleted T cells, or PBMCs provided the cDNA or gDNA that served as material.

With 5 bases clipped from V and 7 bases from J, the junction kept 9 bases outside the gene matches. Germline CDR1 reads SGHTA; CDR2 reads FQGNSA. The CDR3 spans 15 residues. While infection was still active, Seattle patients were enrolled and then followed longitudinally. V gene TRBV7-2 combines with J gene TRBJ2-1; TRBD2 matches 9 bases. The sequenced sample consisted of peripheral blood. The receptor comes from a woman of 80 years or more with COVID-19, enrolled during active disease. The CDR3 DNA sequence: TGTGCCAGCAGCCAAGCGGGGGGTTCTTGGAATGAGCAGTTCTTC. Its translation: CASSQAGGSWNEQFF. The full variable domain, rest sourced from reference TRBV7-2 and TRBJ2-1, is GAGVSQSPSNKVTEKGKDVELRCDPISGHTALYWYRQSLGQGLEFLIYFQGNSAPDKSGLPSDRFSAERTGGSVSTLTIQRTQQEDSAVYLCASSQAGGSWNEQFFGPGTRLTVL.